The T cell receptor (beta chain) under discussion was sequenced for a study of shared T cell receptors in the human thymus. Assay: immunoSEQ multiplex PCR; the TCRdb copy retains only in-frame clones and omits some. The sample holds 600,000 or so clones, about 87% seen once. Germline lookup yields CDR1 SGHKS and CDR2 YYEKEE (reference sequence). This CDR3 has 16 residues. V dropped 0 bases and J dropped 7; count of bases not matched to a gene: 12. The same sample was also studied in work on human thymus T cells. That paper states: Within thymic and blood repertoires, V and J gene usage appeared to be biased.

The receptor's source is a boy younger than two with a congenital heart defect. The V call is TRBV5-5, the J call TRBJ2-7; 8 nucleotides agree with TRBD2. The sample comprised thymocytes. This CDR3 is CASSLGGIAGPSEQYF. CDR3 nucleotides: TGTGCCAGCAGCTTGGGGGGTATAGCGGGGCCGAGTGAGCAGTACTTC.